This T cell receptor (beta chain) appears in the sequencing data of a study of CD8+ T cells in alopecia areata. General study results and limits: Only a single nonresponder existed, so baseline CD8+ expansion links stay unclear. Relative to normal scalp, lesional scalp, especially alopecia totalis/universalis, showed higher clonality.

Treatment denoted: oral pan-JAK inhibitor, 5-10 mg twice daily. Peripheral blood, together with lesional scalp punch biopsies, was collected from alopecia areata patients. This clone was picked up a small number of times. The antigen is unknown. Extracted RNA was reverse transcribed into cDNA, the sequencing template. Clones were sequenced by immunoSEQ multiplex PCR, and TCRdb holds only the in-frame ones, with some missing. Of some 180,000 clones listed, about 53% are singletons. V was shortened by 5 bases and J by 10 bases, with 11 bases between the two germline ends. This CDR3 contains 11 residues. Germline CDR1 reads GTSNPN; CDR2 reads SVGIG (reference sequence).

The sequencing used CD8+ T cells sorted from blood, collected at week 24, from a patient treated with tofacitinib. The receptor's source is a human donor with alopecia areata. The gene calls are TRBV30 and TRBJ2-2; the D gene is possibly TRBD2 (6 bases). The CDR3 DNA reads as TGTGCCTGGGGGCTAGCGTTGGAGCTGTTTTTT. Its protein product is CAWGLALELFF.